This is a list of T cell receptor beta chains from one sample in a study of spatial heterogeneity in lung cancer. Using its own MiXCR run on the 5' RACE reads, TCRdb lists one record per CDR3 protein. This sample yields more than 95,000 distinct CDR3 sequences, of which over 9% are seen a single time; 16% belongs to the top ten. The material was PBMCs, obtained at follow-up. These receptors were taken from a male donor with early-stage non-small cell lung cancer. Both conserved end residues are part of each CDR3. The D gene is left open where the match is weak. Clone size is shown for a subset of rows, as once, few, many or a class of expanded clone.

j_gene | d_gene | abundance | v_gene | CDR3aa | CDR3nt
TRBJ1-5 | - | many | TRBV18 | CASSPLPGATEGQPQHF | TGTGCCAGCTCACCTCTTCCGGGAGCCACAGAGGGTCAGCCCCAGCATTTT
TRBJ2-5 | - | many | TRBV7-8 | CASSGETQYF | TGTGCCAGCAGCGGGGAGACCCAGTACTTC
TRBJ2-1 | TRBD2 | many | TRBV6-6 | CASSSGGGAYNEQFF | TGTGCCAGCAGTTCCGGGGGGGGCGCCTACAATGAGCAGTTCTTC
TRBJ2-6 | - | few | TRBV12-3/TRBV12-4 | CASSRTGSRANVLTF | TGTGCCAGCAGTCGTACAGGATCGAGGGCCAACGTCCTGACTTTC
TRBJ2-1 | TRBD2 | few | TRBV7-2 | CASSLPTSGGAGEQFF | TGTGCCAGCAGCTTGCCTACTAGCGGGGGAGCTGGTGAGCAGTTCTTC
TRBJ2-3 | - | many | TRBV7-3 | CASSLIVRGGEDTQYF | TGTGCCAGCAGCTTAATAGTGCGTGGAGGAGAAGATACGCAGTATTTT
TRBJ2-7 | - | few | TRBV5-5 | CASVKTLFEVYEQYF | TGTGCCAGCGTCAAGACCCTTTTCGAGGTCTACGAGCAGTACTTC
TRBJ1-1 | - | few | TRBV3-1 | CASSQTVAVVTEAFF | TGTGCCAGCAGCCAAACAGTGGCGGTCGTAACTGAAGCTTTCTTT
TRBJ2-1 | - | many | TRBV2 | CASNGENYEQFF | TGTGCCAGCAACGGGGAAAACTATGAGCAGTTCTTC
TRBJ2-3 | TRBD1 | few | TRBV20-1 | CSAYDRGESGGKGTDTQYF | TGCAGTGCTTATGACAGGGGAGAGAGCGGCGGGAAAGGCACAGATACGCAGTATTTT
TRBJ1-1 | - | few | TRBV7-6 | CASSFGKGNTEAFF | TGTGCCAGCAGCTTTGGTAAGGGAAACACTGAAGCTTTCTTT
TRBJ1-6 | TRBD1 | many | TRBV28 | CASKTGDRSNSPLHF | TGTGCCAGCAAGACGGGGGACAGGAGTAATTCACCCCTCCACTTT
TRBJ2-7 | - | many | TRBV4-2 | CASSHHLTGGNEQYF | TGTGCCAGCAGCCACCATTTGACAGGTGGAAACGAGCAGTACTTC
TRBJ2-7 | - | few | TRBV5-1 | CASSQTGQSYEQYF | TGCGCCAGCAGTCAGACAGGACAATCCTACGAGCAGTACTTC
TRBJ2-3 | - | - | TRBV30 | CAWGASGDTQYF | TGTGCCTGGGGCGCAAGCGGAGATACGCAGTATTTT
TRBJ2-2 | TRBD2 | few | TRBV7-9 | CASSPQERGIMTGELFF | TGTGCCAGCAGTCCCCAGGAGCGGGGAATCATGACCGGGGAGCTGTTTTTT
TRBJ2-1 | - | many | TRBV4-2 | CASSQDWSPSYNEQFF | TGTGCCAGCAGCCAAGATTGGAGCCCATCCTACAATGAGCAGTTCTTC
TRBJ2-3 | TRBD2 | - | TRBV18 | CASSPPGLAGPSTDTQYF | TGTGCCAGCTCACCACCCGGACTAGCGGGGCCTAGCACAGATACGCAGTATTTT
TRBJ2-3 | - | many | TRBV6-6 | CASTYRSTDTQYF | TGTGCCTCCACATACCGCAGCACAGATACGCAGTATTTT
TRBJ1-6 | TRBD1 | - | TRBV18 | CASSAIPGQGSPLHF | TGTGCCAGCTCAGCCATACCGGGACAGGGATCACCCCTCCACTTT
TRBJ2-2 | - | - | TRBV3-1 | CASSPPRGQRTGELFF | TGTGCCAGCAGCCCCCCCAGGGGCCAGAGGACCGGGGAGCTGTTTTTT
TRBJ2-5 | - | - | TRBV2 | CASSGDQQETQYF | TGTGCCAGCAGTGGGGACCAGCAAGAGACCCAGTACTTC
TRBJ2-1 | TRBD2 | few | TRBV7-9 | CASSPPGGLNEQFF | TGTGCCAGCAGCCCACCCGGGGGACTAAATGAGCAGTTCTTC
TRBJ1-2 | - | - | TRBV2 | CASSQANYGYTF | TGTGCCAGCAGCCAGGCTAACTATGGCTACACCTTC
TRBJ2-3 | TRBD2 | - | TRBV20-1 | CSADFRSGITDTQYF | TGCAGTGCTGACTTTAGGAGCGGGATCACAGATACGCAGTATTTT
TRBJ2-1 | TRBD1 | few | TRBV7-8 | CASSAPGQGALYEQFF | TGTGCCAGCAGCGCGCCGGGACAGGGGGCGCTATATGAGCAGTTCTTC
TRBJ1-2 | - | many | TRBV29-1 | CSVAGASDYGYTF | TGCAGCGTTGCTGGGGCGTCTGACTATGGCTACACCTTC
TRBJ1-1 | - | - | TRBV30 | CAWGSRGGSRRGLNTEAFF | TGTGCCTGGGGTTCTAGGGGAGGGTCTCGCAGGGGTTTGAACACTGAAGCTTTCTTT
TRBJ1-4 | - | - | TRBV5-1 | CASSLGSGWNEKLFF | TGCGCCAGCAGCTTGGGTTCAGGGTGGAATGAAAAACTGTTTTTT
TRBJ2-5 | TRBD2 | many | TRBV6-5 | CASSGTSGGRETQYF | TGTGCCAGCAGCGGGACTAGCGGGGGCAGGGAGACCCAGTACTTC
TRBJ2-5 | - | - | TRBV5-6 | CASSFLSPGFQETQYF | TGTGCCAGCAGCTTCTTATCACCAGGGTTCCAAGAGACCCAGTACTTC
TRBJ1-6 | TRBD1 | few | TRBV5-6 | CASSLRDRDSPLHF | TGTGCCAGCAGCTTAAGGGACAGAGATTCACCCCTCCACTTT
TRBJ1-2 | TRBD1 | - | TRBV19 | CASSMRGTENYGYTF | TGTGCCAGTAGTATGAGGGGGACAGAGAACTATGGCTACACCTTC
TRBJ1-5 | - | - | TRBV10-3 | CAIAGETSNQPQHF | TGTGCCATCGCGGGGGAGACAAGCAATCAGCCCCAGCATTTT
TRBJ2-5 | - | few | TRBV27 | CASSPRRGRQETQYF | TGTGCCAGCAGTCCGCGTCGCGGTCGACAAGAGACCCAGTACTTC
TRBJ2-4 | TRBD2 | few | TRBV12-3/TRBV12-4 | CASNLGGGAKNIQYF | TGTGCCAGCAACCTGGGGGGGGGAGCCAAAAACATTCAGTACTTC
TRBJ2-7 | - | many | TRBV5-1 | CASSGGDTSYEQYF | TGCGCCAGCAGCGGGGGGGACACCTCCTACGAGCAGTACTTC
TRBJ2-6 | - | - | TRBV28 | CASRTPTGANVLTF | TGTGCCAGCAGAACCCCGACAGGGGCCAACGTCCTGACTTTC
TRBJ1-4 | - | many | TRBV10-3 | CAISADRRREKLFF | TGTGCCATCAGTGCTGACAGGAGGAGGGAAAAACTGTTTTTT
TRBJ2-6 | - | - | TRBV4-3 | CASSQENWAGANVLTF | TGCGCCAGCAGCCAAGAGAATTGGGCTGGGGCCAACGTCCTGACTTTC
TRBJ1-6 | TRBD1 | few | TRBV10-3 | CAISPDRANSPLHF | TGTGCCATCAGTCCGGACAGGGCCAATTCACCCCTCCACTTT
TRBJ2-3 | - | many | TRBV29-1 | CSVEGQRKTDTQYF | TGCAGCGTTGAAGGGCAGAGGAAGACAGATACGCAGTATTTT
TRBJ1-2 | - | few | TRBV29-1 | CSVEGGDMGIYGYTF | TGCAGCGTTGAAGGCGGAGATATGGGTATCTATGGCTACACCTTC
TRBJ1-1 | - | - | TRBV6-5 | CASSYSGVNTEAFF | TGTGCCAGCAGTTACTCGGGGGTGAACACTGAAGCTTTCTTT
TRBJ2-3 | TRBD2 | many | TRBV6-5 | CASSFSVSGGAADTQYF | TGTGCCAGCAGTTTCTCGGTCAGCGGGGGGGCCGCAGATACGCAGTATTTT
TRBJ1-6 | - | - | TRBV3-1 | CASSQADRSGSPLHF | TGTGCCAGCAGCCAGGCTGACAGAAGCGGTTCACCCCTCCACTTT
TRBJ2-5 | TRBD2 | many | TRBV5-1 | CASSTGTSGTQETQYF | TGCGCCAGCAGCACCGGGACTAGCGGGACGCAAGAGACCCAGTACTTC
TRBJ1-2 | - | - | TRBV5-4 | CASSLSHRDGYTF | TGTGCCAGCAGCCTCTCCCACAGGGATGGCTACACCTTC
TRBJ1-2 | - | many | TRBV20-1 | CSATGTAYPDYGYTF | TGCAGTGCAACCGGGACCGCATACCCGGACTATGGCTACACCTTC
TRBJ1-4 | - | many | TRBV24-1 | CATSHEKLFF | TGTGCCACCAGTCACGAAAAACTGTTTTTT
TRBJ1-6 | - | - | TRBV20-1 | CSASGISGNSPLHF | TGCAGTGCTTCTGGGATCTCGGGGAATTCACCCCTCCACTTT
TRBJ1-2 | TRBD1 | many | TRBV10-3 | CAINRDSSVGYTF | TGTGCCATCAACCGGGACAGCTCCGTTGGCTACACCTTC
TRBJ2-7 | - | many | TRBV18 | CASSPPEGGGPPYEQYF | TGTGCCAGCTCACCACCGGAAGGTGGGGGACCGCCTTACGAGCAGTACTTC